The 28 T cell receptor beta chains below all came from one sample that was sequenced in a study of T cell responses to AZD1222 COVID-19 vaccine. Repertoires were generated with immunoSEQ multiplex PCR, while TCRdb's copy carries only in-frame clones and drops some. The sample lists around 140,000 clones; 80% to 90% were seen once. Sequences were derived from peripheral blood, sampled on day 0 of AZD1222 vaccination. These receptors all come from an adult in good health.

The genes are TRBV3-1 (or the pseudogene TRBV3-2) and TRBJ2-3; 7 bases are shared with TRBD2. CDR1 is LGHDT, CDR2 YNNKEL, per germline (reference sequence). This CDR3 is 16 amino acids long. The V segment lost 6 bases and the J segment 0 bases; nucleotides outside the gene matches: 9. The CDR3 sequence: CASSPRLAGSTDTQYF. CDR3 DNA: TGTGCCAGCAGTCCCCGACTAGCTGGAAGCACAGATACGCAGTATTTT.

CDR3 coding DNA: TGTGCCAGCAGTTACGATAGCCTAGGCTACACCTTC. It encodes CASSYDSLGYTF. The chain is built from TRBV6-2 or TRBV6-3 and TRBJ1-2, with D uncertain. Germline CDR1 and CDR2: MNHEY and SVGEGT. The CDR3 consists of 12 residues. V dropped 2 bases and J dropped 8 bases, with 9 bases sitting between them.

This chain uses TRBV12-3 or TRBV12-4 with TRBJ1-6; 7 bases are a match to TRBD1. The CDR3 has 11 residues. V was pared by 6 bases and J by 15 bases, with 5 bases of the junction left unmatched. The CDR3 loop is CASRLQGLLHF. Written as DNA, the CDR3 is TGTGCCAGCAGGCTACAGGGGCTCCTCCACTTT.

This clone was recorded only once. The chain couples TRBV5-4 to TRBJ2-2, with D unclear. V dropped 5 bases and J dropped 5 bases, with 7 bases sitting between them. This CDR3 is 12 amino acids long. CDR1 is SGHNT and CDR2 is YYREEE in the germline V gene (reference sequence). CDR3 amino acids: CASRRRTGELFF. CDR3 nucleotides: TGTGCCAGCAGACGGCGAACCGGGGAGCTGTTTTTT.

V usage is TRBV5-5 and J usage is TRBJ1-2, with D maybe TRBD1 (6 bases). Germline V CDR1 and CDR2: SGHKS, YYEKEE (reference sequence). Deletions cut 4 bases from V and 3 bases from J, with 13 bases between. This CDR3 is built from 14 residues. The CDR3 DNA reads TGTGCCAGCAGCCTCGGACAGAACGACTATGGCTACACCTTC. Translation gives CASSLGQNDYGYTF.

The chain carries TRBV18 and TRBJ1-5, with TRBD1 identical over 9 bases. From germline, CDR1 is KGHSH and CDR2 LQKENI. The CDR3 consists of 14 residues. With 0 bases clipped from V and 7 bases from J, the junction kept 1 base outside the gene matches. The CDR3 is CASSPPDRGQPQHF. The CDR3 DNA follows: TGTGCCAGCTCACCACCGGACAGGGGCCAGCCCCAGCATTTT.

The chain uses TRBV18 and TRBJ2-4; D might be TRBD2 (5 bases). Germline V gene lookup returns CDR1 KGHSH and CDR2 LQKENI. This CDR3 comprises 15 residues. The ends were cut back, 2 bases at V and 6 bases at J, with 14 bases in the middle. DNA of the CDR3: TGTGCCAGCTCACCAGGGCCGGAACGGGGAAACATTCAGTACTTC. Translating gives CASSPGPERGNIQYF.

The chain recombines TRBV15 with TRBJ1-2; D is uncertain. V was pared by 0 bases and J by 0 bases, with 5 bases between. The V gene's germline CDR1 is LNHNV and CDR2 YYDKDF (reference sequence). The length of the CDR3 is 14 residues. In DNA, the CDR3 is TGTGCCACCAGCAGAGATAGAGCTAACTATGGCTACACCTTC. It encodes CATSRDRANYGYTF.

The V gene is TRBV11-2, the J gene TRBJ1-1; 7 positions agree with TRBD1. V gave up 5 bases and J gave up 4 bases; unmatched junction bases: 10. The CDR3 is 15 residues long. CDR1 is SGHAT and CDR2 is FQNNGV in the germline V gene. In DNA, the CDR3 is TGTGCCAGCAGCCCAATTACAGGGGTGGGCACTGAAGCTTTCTTT. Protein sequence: CASSPITGVGTEAFF.

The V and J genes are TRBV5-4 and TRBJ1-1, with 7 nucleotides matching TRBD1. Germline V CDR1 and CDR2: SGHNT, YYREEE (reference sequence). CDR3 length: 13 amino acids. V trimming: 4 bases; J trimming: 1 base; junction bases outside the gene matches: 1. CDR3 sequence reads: CASSRDRNTEAFF. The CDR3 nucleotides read TGTGCCAGCAGCCGGGACAGGAACACTGAAGCTTTCTTT.

The CDR3 region has the DNA TGTGCCAGCAGCAAAGGAAGGGTTGAGAAGGGTGTCCTCGACGAGCAGTACTTC. This gives the protein CASSKGRVEKGVLDEQYF. The chain links TRBV21-1 to TRBJ2-7. TRBV21-1 corresponds to a pseudogene. This CDR3 region has 18 residues.

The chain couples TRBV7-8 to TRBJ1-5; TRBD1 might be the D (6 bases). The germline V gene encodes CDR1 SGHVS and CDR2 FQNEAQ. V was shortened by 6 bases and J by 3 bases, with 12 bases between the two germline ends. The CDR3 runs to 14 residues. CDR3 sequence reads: CASSSTGYNQPQHF. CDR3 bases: TGTGCCAGCAGTTCCACAGGGTACAATCAGCCCCAGCATTTT.

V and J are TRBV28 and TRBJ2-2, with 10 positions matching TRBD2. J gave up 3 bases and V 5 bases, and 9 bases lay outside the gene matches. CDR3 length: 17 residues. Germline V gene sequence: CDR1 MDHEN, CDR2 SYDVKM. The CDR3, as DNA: TGTGCCAGCAGTCCCCCTAGCGGGAGCGGGTACACCGGGGAGCTGTTTTTT. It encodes CASSPPSGSGYTGELFF.

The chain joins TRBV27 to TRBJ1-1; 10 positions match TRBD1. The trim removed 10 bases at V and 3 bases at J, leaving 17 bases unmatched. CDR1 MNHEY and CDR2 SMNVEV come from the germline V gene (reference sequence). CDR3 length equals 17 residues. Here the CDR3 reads CAINRLDRGAKDTEAFF. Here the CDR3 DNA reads TGTGCCATCAACCGACTGGACAGGGGGGCTAAGGACACTGAAGCTTTCTTT.

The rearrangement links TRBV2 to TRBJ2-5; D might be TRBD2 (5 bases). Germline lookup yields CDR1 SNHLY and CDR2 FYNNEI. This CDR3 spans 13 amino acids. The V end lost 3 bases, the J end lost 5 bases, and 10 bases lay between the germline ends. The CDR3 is CASSEGVAETQYF. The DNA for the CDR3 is TGTGCCAGCAGTGAGGGTGTAGCGGAGACCCAGTACTTC.

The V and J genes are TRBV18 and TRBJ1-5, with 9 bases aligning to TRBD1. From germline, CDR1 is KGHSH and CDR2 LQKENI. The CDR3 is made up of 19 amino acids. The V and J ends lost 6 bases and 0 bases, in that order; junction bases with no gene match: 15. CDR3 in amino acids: CASSYRPGQGDYSNQPQHF. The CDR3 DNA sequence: TGTGCCAGCTCCTATCGACCGGGACAGGGAGATTATAGCAATCAGCCCCAGCATTTT.

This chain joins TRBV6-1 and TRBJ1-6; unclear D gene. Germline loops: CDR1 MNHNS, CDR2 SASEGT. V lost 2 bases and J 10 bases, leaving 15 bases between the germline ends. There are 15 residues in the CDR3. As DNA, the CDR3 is TGTGCCAGCAGTGAACTAGGAGTGTCAGTCTCACCCCTCCACTTT. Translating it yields CASSELGVSVSPLHF.

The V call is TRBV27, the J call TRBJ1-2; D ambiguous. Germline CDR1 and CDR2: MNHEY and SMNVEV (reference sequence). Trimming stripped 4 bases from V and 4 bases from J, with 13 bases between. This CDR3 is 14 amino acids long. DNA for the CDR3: TGTGCCAGCAGTTCCTACCGGACGGCCTATGGCTACACCTTC. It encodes CASSSYRTAYGYTF.

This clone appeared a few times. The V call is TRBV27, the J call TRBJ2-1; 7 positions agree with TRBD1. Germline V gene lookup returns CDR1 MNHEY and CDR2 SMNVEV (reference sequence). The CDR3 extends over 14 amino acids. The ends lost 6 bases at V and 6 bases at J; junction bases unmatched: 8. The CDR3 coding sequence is TGTGCCAGCAGACAGGGGTGGCCAGGCAATGAGCAGTTCTTC. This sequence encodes CASRQGWPGNEQFF.

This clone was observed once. The chain's CDR3 is CASSGPGQEPYIGNQPQHF. CDR3 DNA sequence: TGTGCCAGCAGCGGCCCGGGACAGGAGCCTTATATTGGCAATCAGCCCCAGCATTTT. V is TRBV21-1 and J is TRBJ1-5; TRBD1, the table's D call, lacks a check against the DNA. TRBV21-1 is reported as a pseudogene. The CDR3 has 19 residues.

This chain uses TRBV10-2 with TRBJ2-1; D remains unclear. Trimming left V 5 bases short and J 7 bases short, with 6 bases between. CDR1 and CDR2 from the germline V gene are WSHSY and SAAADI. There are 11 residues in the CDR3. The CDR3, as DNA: TGCGCCAGCAGTCTTCAGAATGAGCAGTTCTTC. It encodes CASSLQNEQFF.

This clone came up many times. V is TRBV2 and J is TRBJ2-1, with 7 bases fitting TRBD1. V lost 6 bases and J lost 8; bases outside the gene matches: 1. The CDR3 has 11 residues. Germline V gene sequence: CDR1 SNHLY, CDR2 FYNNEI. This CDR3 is CASSQGDEQFF. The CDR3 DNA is TGTGCCAGCAGCCAGGGGGATGAGCAGTTCTTC.

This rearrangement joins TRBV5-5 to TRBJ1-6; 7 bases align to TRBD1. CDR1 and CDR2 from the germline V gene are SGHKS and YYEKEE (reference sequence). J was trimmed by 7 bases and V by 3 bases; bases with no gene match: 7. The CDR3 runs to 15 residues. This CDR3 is CASSSDRVRNSPLHF. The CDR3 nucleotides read TGTGCCAGCAGCTCAGACAGGGTGCGGAATTCACCCCTCCACTTT.

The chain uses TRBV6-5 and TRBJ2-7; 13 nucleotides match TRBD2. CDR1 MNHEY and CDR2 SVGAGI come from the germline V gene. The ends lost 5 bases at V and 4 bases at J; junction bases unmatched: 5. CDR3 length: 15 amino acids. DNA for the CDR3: TGTGCCAGCAGTAGAGGACTAGCGGGAGATTACGAGCAGTACTTC. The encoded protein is CASSRGLAGDYEQYF.

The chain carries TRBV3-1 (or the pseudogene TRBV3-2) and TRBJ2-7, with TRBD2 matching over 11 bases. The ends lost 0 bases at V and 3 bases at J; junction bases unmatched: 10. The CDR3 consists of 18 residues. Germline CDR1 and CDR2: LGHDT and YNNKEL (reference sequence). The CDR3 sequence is CASSQDKGASGRCYEQYF. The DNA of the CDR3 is TGTGCCAGCAGCCAAGATAAAGGGGCTAGCGGGAGGTGCTACGAGCAGTACTTC.

The CDR3 nucleotides are TGTGCCAGCAGCTCTCCGGCGCGGAGGGGCACTGAAGCTTTCTTT. This gives the protein CASSSPARRGTEAFF. The V call is TRBV7-9, the J call TRBJ1-1; D is perhaps TRBD1 (5 bases). The V gene lost 4 bases and the J gene lost 4 bases, with 16 bases spanning the gap. This CDR3 region has 15 residues. CDR1 is SEHNR and CDR2 is FQNEAQ in the germline V gene (reference sequence).

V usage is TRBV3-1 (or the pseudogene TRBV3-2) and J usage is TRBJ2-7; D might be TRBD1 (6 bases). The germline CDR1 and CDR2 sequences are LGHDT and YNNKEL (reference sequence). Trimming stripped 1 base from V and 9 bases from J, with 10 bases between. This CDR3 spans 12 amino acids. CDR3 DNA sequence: TGTGCCAGCAGCCAAGCCAGGGGCGGGCAGTACTTC. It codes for CASSQARGGQYF.

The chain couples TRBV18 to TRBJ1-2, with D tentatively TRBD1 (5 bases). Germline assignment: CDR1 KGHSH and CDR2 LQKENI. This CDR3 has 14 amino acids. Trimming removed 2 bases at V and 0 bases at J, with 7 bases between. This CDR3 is CASSPGAPNYGYTF. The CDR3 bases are TGTGCCAGCTCACCAGGGGCACCTAACTATGGCTACACCTTC.